The 15 T cell receptor beta chains reported below all come from one sample, sequenced in a study of blood T cells in healthy people across ages. With a J-beta primer mix and a sample-barcoded 5' primer, a second PCR ran about 7 to 12 cycles. One entry per CDR3 protein, called by TCRdb with MiXCR from the 5' RACE reads. The sample lists around 990,000 distinct CDR3 sequences; 35% to 40% were seen once. Source material: blood. Receptors were obtained from a man in his late teens or twenties in good health.

This clonotype appeared a few times. The V call is TRBV7-9, the J call TRBJ1-3; D unresolved. Germline V CDR1 and CDR2: SEHNR, FQNEAQ (reference sequence). V lost 3 bases, J lost 0 bases, and 9 bases lay in between. The CDR3 has 15 amino acids. Written as DNA, the CDR3 is TGTGCCAGCAGCTTCGGCAATCACTCTGGAAACACCATATATTTT. Protein: CASSFGNHSGNTIYF.

J is TRBJ1-5 and V is TRBV12-3 or TRBV12-4; tentatively, D is TRBD1 (5 bases). Deletions cut 2 bases from V and 5 bases from J, with 10 bases between. This CDR3 is 14 amino acids long. The CDR3 protein is CASSLHQGDQPQHF. CDR3 nucleotide sequence: TGTGCCAGCAGTTTACACCAGGGAGATCAGCCCCAGCATTTT.

The rearrangement links TRBV6-6 to TRBJ2-3, with D unresolved. V lost 8 bases, J lost 3 bases, and 21 bases lay in between. Germline lookup yields CDR1 MNHNY and CDR2 SVGAGI (reference sequence). The CDR3 extends over 16 amino acids. CDR3 sequence reads: CASGYLAGGVTDTQYF. CDR3 in DNA: TGTGCCAGCGGCTATTTAGCAGGTGGTGTAACAGATACGCAGTATTTT.

The rearrangement links TRBV29-1 to TRBJ2-1, with D uncertain. Germline V gene sequence: CDR1 SQVTM, CDR2 ANQGSEA. The V gene lost 7 bases and the J gene lost 0 bases, with 10 bases spanning the gap. This CDR3 contains 13 residues. CDR3 in amino acids: CSGHSFSYNEQFF. CDR3 DNA: TGCAGCGGCCACAGTTTCTCCTACAATGAGCAGTTCTTC.

This chain links TRBV20-1 with TRBJ2-1; perhaps D is TRBD1 or TRBD2 (5 bases each). From germline, CDR1 is DFQATT and CDR2 SNEGSKA (reference sequence). The CDR3 extends over 14 amino acids. The V end lost 4 bases, the J end lost 4 bases, and 14 bases lay between the germline ends. CDR3 protein: CSATGWGSYNEQFF. DNA of the CDR3: TGCAGTGCTACCGGGTGGGGGAGTTACAATGAGCAGTTCTTC.

This clonotype was detected only a few times. The chain has TRBV7-2 and TRBJ2-3, with D possibly matching TRBD1 (5 bases). There are 14 residues in the CDR3. Germline CDR1 SGHTA, CDR2 FQGNSA. Between the trimmed V and J ends, which lost 8 bases and 3 bases, there was a span of 15 bases. The CDR3 nucleotides read TGTGCCAGCCTAAGGGGCTTCGGGACAGATACGCAGTATTTT. Amino acids: CASLRGFGTDTQYF.

This chain uses TRBV6-2 or TRBV6-3 with TRBJ1-1; weak D call: TRBD1 (6 bases). The germline gives CDR1 MNHEY, CDR2 SVGEGT. The ends were cut back, 7 bases at V and 3 bases at J, with 18 bases in the middle. This CDR3 has 15 amino acids. The CDR3 DNA is TGTGCCAGCATCTTTCCAGGGGAATGGTACACTGAAGCTTTCTTT. This sequence encodes CASIFPGEWYTEAFF.

The V and J genes are TRBV29-1 and TRBJ1-2; D is perhaps TRBD1 (6 bases). V lost 1 base, J lost 6 bases, and 12 bases lay in between. Per germline, CDR1 SQVTM and CDR2 ANQGSEA. The CDR3 runs to 13 residues. CDR3 protein: CSVEGRTEDGYTF. The CDR3 DNA reads TGCAGCGTTGAAGGACGGACAGAGGATGGCTACACCTTC. Supplemented by reference TRBV29-1 and TRBJ1-2, the full variable domain reads SAVISQKPSRDICQRGTSLTIQCQVDSQVTMMFWYRQQPGQSLTLIATANQGSEATYESGFVIDKFPISRPNLTFSTLTVSNMSPEDSSIYLCSVEGRTEDGYTFGSGTRLTVV.

The V and J genes are TRBV11-2 and TRBJ2-5; D not resolved. The germline V and J ends were trimmed by 5 bases and 11 bases, with 21 bases remaining between them. CDR3 length equals 14 residues. CDR1 and CDR2 (germline): SGHAT, FQNNGV. CDR3 amino acids: CASSTVRNYNEQYF. The CDR3, as DNA: TGTGCCAGCAGCACAGTCCGGAACTACAATGAGCAGTACTTC.

This clonotype was seen many times. The chain links TRBV29-1 to TRBJ2-3; no firm D call. The germline V gene has CDR1 SQVTM and CDR2 ANQGSEA. Trimming cost V 7 bases and J 5 bases, with 19 bases left between them. This CDR3 region has 14 residues. CDR3 bases: TGCAGCGCCTCGGACGGCTCCATCCTAGATACGCAGTATTTT. It encodes CSASDGSILDTQYF.

To note about this clonotype: A junction end diverges from the germline sequence, so it may reflect a read error. The gene calls are TRBV9 and TRBJ2-1; TRBD1 agrees at 7 bases. Germline loops: CDR1 SGDLS, CDR2 YYNGEE. This CDR3 comprises 16 residues. CDR3 sequence: CAGSVSGTEVANEQFF. The CDR3 coding sequence is TGTGCCGGCAGCGTTTCCGGGACAGAGGTTGCCAATGAGCAGTTCTTC.

This chain connects TRBV14 to TRBJ1-1; D is uncertain. The germline V and J ends were trimmed by 6 bases and 5 bases, with 10 bases remaining between them. Germline CDR1 is SGHDN and CDR2 is FVKESK. CDR3 length equals 12 residues. In DNA form, the CDR3 reads TGTGCCAGCAGGGGAGGACGGACTGAAGCTTTCTTT. The encoded protein is CASRGGRTEAFF. Variable domain in full (rest from reference TRBV14 and TRBJ1-1): EAGVTQFPSHSVIEKGQTVTLRCDPISGHDNLYWYRRVMGKEIKFLLHFVKESKQDESGMPNNRFLAERTGGTYSTLKVQPAELEDSGVYFCASRGGRTEAFFGQGTRLTVV.

This clonotype was detected once. The chain links TRBV4-3 to TRBJ2-2; D call uncertain. CDR1 LGHNA and CDR2 YSLEER come from the germline V gene. V was pared by 2 bases and J by 4 bases, with 8 bases between. CDR3 length equals 14 residues. CDR3 DNA sequence: TGCGCCAGCAGCCAAATAGCCAGCACCGGGGAGCTGTTTTTT. This encodes CASSQIASTGELFF.

At least ten counts were recorded for this clonotype. This chain links TRBV7-9 with TRBJ2-3, with 9 bases fitting TRBD1. After removal of 5 bases from V and 6 bases from J, the junction contained 9 bases not matched to a gene. The CDR3 length is 15 residues. Germline CDR1 is SEHNR and CDR2 is FQNEAQ (reference sequence). The CDR3 protein is CASSAGQGFRDTQYF. In nucleotides, the CDR3 is TGTGCCAGCAGCGCCGGACAGGGGTTTCGGGATACGCAGTATTTT.

This clonotype was seen a handful of times. The V gene is TRBV3-1, the J gene TRBJ2-3; D is unclear. V was pared by 1 base and J by 4 bases, with 9 bases between. CDR1 is LGHDT and CDR2 is YNNKEL in the germline V gene (reference sequence). CDR3 size: 14 residues. CDR3 amino acids: CASSQGRTSDTQYF. In nucleotides, the CDR3 is TGTGCCAGCAGCCAAGGCCGGACCTCAGATACGCAGTATTTT.